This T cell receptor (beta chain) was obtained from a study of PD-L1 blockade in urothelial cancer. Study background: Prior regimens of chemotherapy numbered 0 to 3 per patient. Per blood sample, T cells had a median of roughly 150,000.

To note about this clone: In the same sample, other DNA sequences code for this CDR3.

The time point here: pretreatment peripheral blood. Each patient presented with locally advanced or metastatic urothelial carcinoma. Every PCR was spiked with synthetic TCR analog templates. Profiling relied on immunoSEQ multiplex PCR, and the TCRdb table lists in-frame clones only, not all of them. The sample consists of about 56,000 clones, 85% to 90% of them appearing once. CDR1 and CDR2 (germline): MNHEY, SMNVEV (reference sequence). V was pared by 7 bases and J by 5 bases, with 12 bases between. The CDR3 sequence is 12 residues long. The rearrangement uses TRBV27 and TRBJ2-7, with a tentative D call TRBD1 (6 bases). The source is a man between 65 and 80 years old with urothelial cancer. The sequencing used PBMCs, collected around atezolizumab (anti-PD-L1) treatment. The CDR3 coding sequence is TGTGCCAGCATAGGGGGTGACAACGAGCAGTACTTC. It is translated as CASIGGDNEQYF.